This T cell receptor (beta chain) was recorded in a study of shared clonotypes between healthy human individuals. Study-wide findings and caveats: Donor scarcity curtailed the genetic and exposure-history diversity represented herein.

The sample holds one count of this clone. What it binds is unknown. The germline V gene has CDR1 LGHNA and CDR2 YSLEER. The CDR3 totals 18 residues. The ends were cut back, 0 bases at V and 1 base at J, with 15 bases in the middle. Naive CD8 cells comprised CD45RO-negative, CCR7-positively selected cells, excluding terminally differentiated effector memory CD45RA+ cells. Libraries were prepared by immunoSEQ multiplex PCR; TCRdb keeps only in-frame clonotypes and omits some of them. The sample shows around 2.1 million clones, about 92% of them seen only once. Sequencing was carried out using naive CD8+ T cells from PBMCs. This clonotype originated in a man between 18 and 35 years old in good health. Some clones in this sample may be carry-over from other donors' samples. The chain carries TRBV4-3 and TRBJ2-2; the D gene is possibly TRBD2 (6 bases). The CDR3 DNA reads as TGCGCCAGCAGCCAAGACCCTTTGGCGGGATTGAACACCGGGGAGCTGTTTTTT. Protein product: CASSQDPLAGLNTGELFF.